These 14 T cell receptor beta chains originate from one sample sequenced in a study of shared clonotypes between healthy human individuals. Repertoires were generated with immunoSEQ multiplex PCR, while TCRdb's copy carries only in-frame clones and drops some. The sample carries roughly 2,300,000 clones, 80% to 95% recorded once. The sample taken for sequencing was naive CD4+ T cells from PBMCs. This sample's subset: CD45RA+ positively selected. The receptors shown here come from a man younger than 35 in good health. Some clones in this sample may be carry-over from other donors' samples.

The rearrangement links TRBV5-4 to TRBJ2-7; 13 bases are a match to TRBD2. The V and J ends lost 3 bases and 0 bases, in that order; junction bases with no gene match: 6. The CDR3 is 17 residues long. CDR1 and CDR2 (germline): SGHNT, YYREEE (reference sequence). The CDR3 sequence: CASSSRLAGGLSYEQYF. As DNA, the CDR3 is TGTGCCAGCAGCTCAAGACTAGCGGGAGGCCTCTCCTACGAGCAGTACTTC.

V gene TRBV18 combines with J gene TRBJ2-6; possible D gene TRBD1, 6 bases. CDR1 and CDR2 (germline): KGHSH, LQKENI. Trimming shortened V by 6 bases and J by 2 bases, and 11 bases separated the two germline ends. The CDR3 is made up of 15 amino acids. This chain's CDR3 is CASSLNRAGANVLTF. The CDR3 nucleotides are TGTGCCAGCTCGCTTAACAGGGCTGGGGCCAACGTCCTGACTTTC.

The V gene is TRBV7-8, the J gene TRBJ2-4; 7 bases line up with TRBD2. J was trimmed by 1 base and V by 2 bases; bases with no gene match: 2. The germline CDR1 and CDR2 sequences are SGHVS and FQNEAQ. The CDR3 spans 15 residues. The CDR3 DNA sequence: TGTGCCAGCAGCTTATTGGGGGGGGCCAAAAACATTCAGTACTTC. It translates to CASSLLGGAKNIQYF.

A remark on this clone: The same CDR3 arises from other DNA sequences in this sample as well. This rearrangement joins TRBV5-1 to TRBJ2-7, with a weak D call TRBD1 (5 bases). The germline V gene encodes CDR1 SGHRS and CDR2 YFSETQ. The V end was cut by 2 bases, the J end by 0 bases, with 12 bases between. The CDR3 covers 15 residues. The CDR3 loop is CASSFLTGSSYEQYF. The CDR3 DNA sequence: TGCGCCAGCAGCTTCCTAACAGGTAGCTCCTACGAGCAGTACTTC.

The genes are TRBV5-6 and TRBJ2-1; 10 bases align to TRBD2. This CDR3 has 16 residues. After removal of 2 bases from V and 5 bases from J, the junction contained 7 bases not matched to a gene. Germline CDR1 is SGHDT and CDR2 is YYEEEE. In DNA form, the CDR3 reads TGTGCCAGCAGCTTTTTGAGGACTAGCGGAAACAATGAGCAGTTCTTC. Protein: CASSFLRTSGNNEQFF.

The rearrangement links TRBV14 to TRBJ1-2; D gene ambiguous. The CDR3 is made up of 15 amino acids. Trimming removed 4 bases from V and 4 bases from J, with 16 bases in between. The germline gives CDR1 SGHDN, CDR2 FVKESK. CDR3 sequence: CASSPPGSRVYGYTF. The CDR3 DNA reads as TGTGCCAGCAGCCCCCCCGGGTCTCGTGTCTATGGCTACACCTTC. The full variable domain, completed using reference TRBV14 and TRBJ1-2, is EAGVTQFPSHSVIEKGQTVTLRCDPISGHDNLYWYRRVMGKEIKFLLHFVKESKQDESGMPNNRFLAERTGGTYSTLKVQPAELEDSGVYFCASSPPGSRVYGYTFGSGTRLTVV.

CDR3 DNA: TGTGCCAGCACCCTCGGGGGTGGCTACACCTTC. Residues: CASTLGGGYTF. The V gene is TRBV5-4, the J gene TRBJ1-2; D perhaps matches TRBD1 (5 bases). The CDR3 totals 11 residues. Germline CDR1 is SGHNT and CDR2 is YYREEE (reference sequence). V was shortened by 6 bases and J by 7 bases, with 10 bases between the two germline ends.

This sequence joins TRBV7-7 and TRBJ1-1; no definite D call. Trimming cost V 5 bases and J 0 bases, with 25 bases left between them. The length of the CDR3 is 19 residues. Germline assignment: CDR1 SSHAT and CDR2 FNYEAQ (reference sequence). CDR3 DNA sequence: TGTGCCAGCAGCCCTCCGGAAACGTCGGCAGGCCCCATGAACACTGAAGCTTTCTTT. Protein sequence: CASSPPETSAGPMNTEAFF. The full variable domain, with the rest looked up from reference TRBV7-7 and TRBJ1-1, is GAGVSQSPRYKVTKRGQDVTLRCDPISSHATLYWYQQALGQGPEFLTYFNYEAQPDKSGLPSDRFSAERPEGSISTLTIQRTEQRDSAMYRCASSPPETSAGPMNTEAFFGQGTRLTVV.

The chain carries TRBV28 and TRBJ1-4, with a possible D match to TRBD1 (6 bases). The CDR3 consists of 16 residues. CDR1 and CDR2 (germline): MDHEN, SYDVKM. The V end was cut by 2 bases, the J end by 2 bases, with 12 bases between. The CDR3 bases are TGTGCCAGCAGTTTACCGGGGGCTAGCACTAATGAAAAACTGTTTTTT. This gives the protein CASSLPGASTNEKLFF.

The CDR3 is CASSPDIAKNIQYF. The CDR3 bases are TGTGCCAGCAGCCCAGACATAGCCAAAAACATTCAGTACTTC. The genes are TRBV11-2 and TRBJ2-4; D remains ambiguous. The CDR3 is 14 residues long. The germline gives CDR1 SGHAT, CDR2 FQNNGV. The ends were cut back, 5 bases at V and 0 bases at J, with 8 bases in the middle.

The V and J genes are TRBV11-1 and TRBJ1-2, with 8 positions matching TRBD1. V trimming: 5 bases; J trimming: 0 bases; junction bases outside the gene matches: 5. The CDR3 spans 15 residues. The germline CDR1 and CDR2 sequences are SGHAT and FQDESV (reference sequence). The CDR3 DNA sequence: TGTGCCAGCAGCCCTCGGACAGGGTCTAACTATGGCTACACCTTC. It yields the protein CASSPRTGSNYGYTF. Using reference TRBV11-1 and TRBJ1-2 for the parts outside the CDR3, the full variable domain is EAEVAQSPRYKITEKSQAVAFWCDPISGHATLYWYRQILGQGPELLVQFQDESVVDDSQLPKDRFSAERLKGVDSTLKIQPAELGDSAMYLCASSPRTGSNYGYTFGSGTRLTVV.

The V and J genes are TRBV28 and TRBJ2-2; TRBD2 aligns across 7 bases. V was clipped by 5 bases and J by 4 bases; unmatched bases: 13. CDR1 and CDR2 from the germline V gene are MDHEN and SYDVKM. This CDR3 spans 17 amino acids. CDR3 nucleotide sequence: TGTGCCAGCAGTCTACCTGGGATGGGGAGGGGCACCGGGGAGCTGTTTTTT. It codes for CASSLPGMGRGTGELFF.

The chain is built from TRBV6-1 and TRBJ1-4, with 8 bases lining up with TRBD1. Germline V gene sequence: CDR1 MNHNS, CDR2 SASEGT. Germline trimming cut 6 bases from V and 3 bases from J; bases unmatched to any gene: 6. The CDR3 is 15 amino acids. CDR3 bases: TGTGCCAGCAGACTTCCGACAGGGGCTAATGAAAAACTGTTTTTT. It translates to CASRLPTGANEKLFF.

The chain employs TRBV6-1 and TRBJ1-3, with TRBD1 identical over 7 bases. The CDR3 sequence is 15 residues long. V shed 7 bases, J shed 0 bases, and the junction held 6 bases outside the gene matches. Germline V gene data show CDR1 as MNHNS and CDR2 as SASEGT. Written as DNA, the CDR3 is TGTGCCAGCACCGCGGCAGGGGGCTCTGGAAACACCATATATTTT. Its translation: CASTAAGGSGNTIYF.